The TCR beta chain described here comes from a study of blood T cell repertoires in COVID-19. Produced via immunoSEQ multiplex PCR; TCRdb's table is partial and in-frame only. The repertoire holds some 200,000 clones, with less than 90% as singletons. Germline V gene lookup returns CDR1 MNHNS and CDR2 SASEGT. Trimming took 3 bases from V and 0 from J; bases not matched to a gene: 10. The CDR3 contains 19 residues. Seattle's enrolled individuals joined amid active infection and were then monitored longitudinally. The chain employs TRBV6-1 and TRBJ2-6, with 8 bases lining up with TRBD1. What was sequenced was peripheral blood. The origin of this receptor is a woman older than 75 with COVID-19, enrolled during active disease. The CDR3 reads CASSDKSGQASSGANVLTF. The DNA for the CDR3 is TGTGCCAGCAGTGATAAATCGGGACAGGCGAGCTCTGGGGCCAACGTCCTGACTTTC.